These T cell receptor beta chains were read from a single sample in a study of blood T cell repertoires in COVID-19. Using immunoSEQ multiplex PCR, the repertoire was profiled, and TCRdb retains in-frame clones only, with some absent. The table records 40,000 to 55,000 clones, about 92% of them present only once. Sequencing was carried out using peripheral blood. The receptors stem from a woman of 80 years or more with acute or convalescent COVID-19. Both conserved end residues are part of each CDR3. D genes are given only for firm matches. A row's size may be missing; if present it is once, few, many or a size class.

. | TRBJ1-1 | . | TRBV7-9 | TGTGCCAGCAGCTTAGATAGTCTCGACTGGACTGAAGCTTTCTTT | CASSLDSLDWTEAFF
. | TRBJ2-2 | TRBD2 | TRBV6-4 | TGTGCCAGCAGCGATTTAGCGGGGGATGACACCGGGGAGCTGTTTTTT | CASSDLAGDDTGELFF
. | TRBJ1-5 | . | TRBV19 | TGTGCCAGTAGTCCGAAAGGGGCAGCGGGGAGCAATCAGCCCCAGCATTTT | CASSPKGAAGSNQPQHF
once | TRBJ1-5 | . | TRBV11-1 | TGTGCCAGCAGCCCCGGGTCGAATCAGCCCCAGCATTTT | CASSPGSNQPQHF
. | TRBJ2-3 | TRBD2 | TRBV19 | TGTGCCAGTCAAGGGGGGCGGGGGGCTGGCACAGATACGCAGTATTTT | CASQGGRGAGTDTQYF
once | TRBJ2-1 | TRBD1 | TRBV3-1/TRBV3-2 | TGTGCCAGCAGCCAAGCGTTCCGACAGGGAAACAATGAGCAGTTCTTC | CASSQAFRQGNNEQFF
. | TRBJ2-2 | . | TRBV3-1/TRBV3-2 | TGTGCCAGCAGCCAAGATTGGGGGGACACCGGGGAGCTGTTTTTT | CASSQDWGDTGELFF
. | TRBJ1-2 | . | TRBV7-9 | TGTGCCAGCAGCTTGGGGGGTCTCGGCTACATCTTC | CASSLGGLGYIF
. | TRBJ2-5 | . | TRBV2 | TGTGCCAGCAGCCCGGACAGCAAGGAGACCCAGTACTTC | CASSPDSKETQYF
. | TRBJ1-3 | TRBD1 | TRBV19 | TGTGCCAGTAGTACAGGGGGCCGAAACACCATATATTTT | CASSTGGRNTIYF
. | TRBJ1-3 | . | TRBV9 | TGTGCCAGCAGCGTAGGGGCAGGGGCATACACCATATATTTT | CASSVGAGAYTIYF
. | TRBJ1-5 | . | TRBV12-3/TRBV12-4 | TGTGCCAGCAGTTTAGGGGAGGGCCAGCCCCAGCATTTT | CASSLGEGQPQHF
. | TRBJ2-5 | . | TRBV3-1/TRBV3-2 | TGTGCCAGCAGACCTTATTCCGGGACTGAGGAGACCCAGTACTTC | CASRPYSGTEETQYF
. | TRBJ1-2 | TRBD1 | TRBV5-4 | TGTGCCAGCAGCTTCGACAGGGGATACTACACCTTC | CASSFDRGYYTF
. | TRBJ2-3 | . | TRBV7-8 | TGTGCCAGCAGCCTCACAGCTACGCAGTATTTT | CASSLTATQYF